Each of the 18 T cell receptor beta chains below was sequenced from the same sample in a study of PD-1 blockade in classical Hodgkin lymphoma. The data were produced by immunoSEQ multiplex PCR, yet TCRdb's version contains in-frame clones alone and is incomplete. The repertoire holds 6,000 to 7,500 clones, with approximately 80% as singletons. Every single patient, without exception, relapsed after autologous stem cell transplantation, and brentuximab vedotin exposure varied. Specimen: peripheral blood mononuclear cells (PBMCs), collected at baseline. The receptors were sampled from a human donor with classical Hodgkin lymphoma.

On this clone: At one end, the junction sequence differs from germline, possibly due to a read error. This sequence joins TRBV7-7 and TRBJ2-2; D possibly corresponds to TRBD2 (6 bases). Per germline, CDR1 SSHAT and CDR2 FNYEAQ (reference sequence). This CDR3 has 15 amino acids. CDR3: CASSPSGLVAGELFF. As DNA, the CDR3 is TGTGCTAGCAGCCCAAGCGGGCTTGTGGCCGGGGAGCTGTTTTTT. The complete variable domain, with remaining parts taken from reference TRBV7-7 and TRBJ2-2, reads GAGVSQSPRYKVTKRGQDVTLRCDPISSHATLYWYQQALGQGPEFLTYFNYEAQPDKSGLPSDRFSAERPEGSISTLTIQRTEQRDSAMYRCASSPSGLVAGELFFGEGSRLTVL.

The chain couples TRBV4-2 to TRBJ1-2; possible D gene TRBD1, 5 bases. V lost 5 bases and J lost 8, with 15 bases in between. The CDR3 extends over 13 amino acids. Germline assignment: CDR1 LGHNA and CDR2 YNFKEQ. The chain's CDR3 is CASSLAGAQGYTF. DNA of the CDR3: TGTGCCAGCAGCTTGGCTGGGGCGCAGGGCTACACCTTC.

This clone appeared a few times. The chain employs TRBV30 and TRBJ2-2, with D unclear. The V gene lost 0 bases and the J gene lost 6 bases, with 2 bases spanning the gap. Germline values: CDR1 GTSNPN, CDR2 SVGIG (reference sequence). The CDR3 has 11 residues. In nucleotides, the CDR3 is TGTGCCTGGAGTGTGGCCGGGGAGCTGTTTTTT. This translates into CAWSVAGELFF.

This clone is labeled medium-sized. In DNA, the CDR3 is TGTGCCAGCAGTGCCCTTGAAGCTTTCTTT. Protein product: CASSALEAFF. The chain has TRBV2 and TRBJ1-1; unclear D gene. V dropped 4 bases and J dropped 7 bases, with 4 bases sitting between them. Germline V CDR1 and CDR2: SNHLY, FYNNEI. The CDR3 sequence is 10 residues long.

This chain links TRBV28 with TRBJ2-2; the match to TRBD1 covers 11 bases. From germline, CDR1 is MDHEN and CDR2 SYDVKM. Trimming removed 0 bases from V and 0 bases from J; junction bases left unmatched: 6. CDR3 length: 19 residues. The chain's CDR3 is CASSLWDRGLFSNTGELFF. DNA of the CDR3: TGTGCCAGCAGTTTATGGGACAGGGGGCTATTCTCGAACACCGGGGAGCTGTTTTTT. Based on the CDR3 plus reference TRBV28 and TRBJ2-2, the full variable domain is DVKVTQSSRYLVKRTGEKVFLECVQDMDHENMFWYRQDPGLGLRLIYFSYDVKMKEKGDIPEGYSVSREKKERFSLILESASTNQTSMYLCASSLWDRGLFSNTGELFFGEGSRLTVL.

The CDR3 DNA reads as TGCGCCAGCAGCCCCGATTTGTGGGGTGCGAACACCGGGGAGCTGTTTTTT. The encoded protein is CASSPDLWGANTGELFF. The chain couples TRBV5-1 to TRBJ2-2; D gene unclear. The CDR3 covers 17 residues. CDR1 and CDR2 from the germline V gene are SGHRS and YFSETQ. Trimming left V 4 bases short and J 0 bases short, with 16 bases between.

DNA of the CDR3: TGTGCCAGCAGCCGCTCGGAGGACACAGATACGCAGTATTTT. Translating gives CASSRSEDTDTQYF. V gene TRBV5-4 combines with J gene TRBJ2-3, with D tentatively TRBD2 (5 bases). This CDR3 is built from 14 residues. The germline V gene encodes CDR1 SGHNT and CDR2 YYREEE (reference sequence). V was shortened by 4 bases and J by 2 bases, with 11 bases between the two germline ends.

The chain has TRBV9 and TRBJ2-1; 8 bases align to TRBD2. The CDR3 has 15 amino acids. Trimming at V came to 2 bases and at J to 2 bases, leaving 3 bases not matched to a gene. Germline-derived CDR1 and CDR2 are SGDLS and YYNGEE. CDR3 nucleotide sequence: TGTGCCAGCAGCGTTAGCGGGGAAACCTACAATGAGCAGTTCTTC. Residues: CASSVSGETYNEQFF.

This chain connects TRBV28 to TRBJ2-7; no definite D call. CDR3 length equals 13 residues. Trimming took 3 bases from V and 3 from J, leaving 9 bases between them. The germline gives CDR1 MDHEN, CDR2 SYDVKM. This CDR3 reads CASSFLANYEQYF. CDR3 DNA: TGTGCCAGCAGTTTTCTGGCTAACTACGAGCAGTACTTC.

J is TRBJ1-2 and V is TRBV4-2; D unresolved. V was cut by 5 bases and J by 8 bases, with 15 bases left in between. Per germline, CDR1 LGHNA and CDR2 YNFKEQ. This CDR3 spans 13 amino acids. CDR3 amino acids: CASSKTGRGGYTF. CDR3 DNA sequence: TGTGCCAGCAGCAAAACCGGTCGTGGAGGCTACACCTTC.

The genes are TRBV10-3 and TRBJ2-1, with 9 positions matching TRBD1. The CDR3 contains 15 residues. The junction had 8 bases not matched to a gene; V was cut back by 10 bases and J by 1 base. Germline values: CDR1 ENHRY, CDR2 SYGVKD. The DNA of the CDR3 is TGTGCCACCGAGCCGGGACAGGGATCCTACAATGAGCAGTTCTTC. Encoded protein: CATEPGQGSYNEQFF.

The chain recombines TRBV28 with TRBJ2-7; D is undetermined. Germline CDR1 and CDR2: MDHEN and SYDVKM. V was trimmed by 3 bases and J by 0 bases, leaving 9 bases between them. CDR3 length equals 14 residues. The CDR3 reads CASSLQVPSYEQYF. The CDR3 DNA reads TGTGCCAGCAGTTTGCAGGTCCCCTCCTACGAGCAGTACTTC.

The chain has TRBV5-4 and TRBJ2-3; perhaps TRBD1 as D (6 bases). Deletions cut 4 bases from V and 13 bases from J, with 13 bases between. The CDR3 runs 11 residues. Germline V gene sequence: CDR1 SGHNT, CDR2 YYREEE (reference sequence). CDR3 sequence reads: CASSRWGPKYF. DNA for the CDR3: TGTGCCAGCAGCCGTTGGGGGCCTAAGTATTTT. Full variable domain (remainder filled in from reference TRBV5-4 and TRBJ2-3): ETGVTQSPTHLIKTRGQQVTLRCSSQSGHNTVSWYQQALGQGPQFIFQYYREEENGRGNFPPRFSGLQFPNYSSELNVNALELDDSALYLCASSRWGPKYFGPGTRLTVL.

This clone was seen only a few times. V gene TRBV19 combines with J gene TRBJ1-1; 8 bases are a match to TRBD1. The germline V gene has CDR1 LNHDA and CDR2 SQIVND (reference sequence). The CDR3 covers 16 residues. V lost 5 bases, J lost 0 bases, and 8 bases stayed unmatched. The CDR3 region is CASSRAGGSLNTEAFF. CDR3 in DNA: TGTGCCAGTAGTCGGGCAGGGGGCTCTTTGAACACTGAAGCTTTCTTT.

The chain joins TRBV5-1 to TRBJ2-7; no clear D gene. Trimming cost V 5 bases and J 3 bases, with 6 bases left between them. The CDR3 consists of 11 residues. CDR1 SGHRS and CDR2 YFSETQ come from the germline V gene. The CDR3 DNA is TGCGCCAGCAGGGATTACTACGAGCAGTACTTC. This encodes CASRDYYEQYF.

Points on this clone: This specimen includes other DNA sequences encoding the same CDR3. The genes are TRBV30 and TRBJ1-6; D may be TRBD1 (6 bases). CDR1 and CDR2 from the germline V gene are GTSNPN and SVGIG (reference sequence). The CDR3 has 13 residues. Trimming left V 6 bases short and J 4 bases short, with 10 bases between. The CDR3 region has the DNA TGTGCCTGCAGGGGCGAATATAATTCACCCCTCCACTTT. It is translated as CACRGEYNSPLHF.

The chain has TRBV7-6 and TRBJ2-5; 12 positions agree with TRBD2. The CDR3 extends over 15 amino acids. The germline gives CDR1 SGHVS, CDR2 FNYEAQ. V was pared by 4 bases and J by 11 bases, with 11 bases of the junction left unmatched. This CDR3 reads CASSSTLAGGGEQYF. The CDR3 nucleotides read TGTGCCAGCAGCTCAACACTAGCGGGAGGTGGTGAGCAGTACTTC.

A few counts support this clone. The rearrangement uses TRBV30 and TRBJ1-1, with D maybe TRBD1 (5 bases). Trimming removed 2 bases at V and 11 bases at J, with 18 bases between. This CDR3 comprises 13 residues. Germline CDR1 is GTSNPN and CDR2 is SVGIG (reference sequence). The CDR3: CAWSPRGDAEAFF. In nucleotides, the CDR3 is TGTGCCTGGAGTCCCCGAGGGGACGCAGAGGCTTTCTTT.